At least ten counts were recorded for the clone carrying this T cell receptor beta chain. Its antigen is undetermined. This entry belongs to a study of naive and memory T cell subsets. Whole-study findings and limits: This RNA-based method may be sensitive to activation-related transcript changes.

A UMI-containing oligonucleotide was joined by 3' ligation to the TCR cDNA template. V lost 4 bases to trimming and J lost 5 bases; unmatched junction nucleotides: 5. Per germline, CDR1 SGHTA and CDR2 FQGNSA. CDR3 size: 15 residues. The SP2 primer and nested alpha and beta constant region primers amplified ligated cDNA in four rounds. For blood and skin samples, reverse transcription used TCR alpha and beta constant primers. TCRdb re-analysed the UMI-ligation and nested PCR reads in MiXCR, keeping a single row per CDR3 protein. The table lists tens of thousands of distinct CDR3 sequences, roughly 5.2% of them singletons, with under 8% in the top ten.

The sample taken for sequencing was blood. The chain has TRBV7-2 and TRBJ1-6; TRBD1 matches at 7 bases. The sequence was collected from an adult in good health. CDR3 amino acids: CASSSLGQNNSPLHF. The DNA of the CDR3 is TGTGCCAGCAGCTCATTGGGACAGAATAATTCACCCCTCCACTTT.